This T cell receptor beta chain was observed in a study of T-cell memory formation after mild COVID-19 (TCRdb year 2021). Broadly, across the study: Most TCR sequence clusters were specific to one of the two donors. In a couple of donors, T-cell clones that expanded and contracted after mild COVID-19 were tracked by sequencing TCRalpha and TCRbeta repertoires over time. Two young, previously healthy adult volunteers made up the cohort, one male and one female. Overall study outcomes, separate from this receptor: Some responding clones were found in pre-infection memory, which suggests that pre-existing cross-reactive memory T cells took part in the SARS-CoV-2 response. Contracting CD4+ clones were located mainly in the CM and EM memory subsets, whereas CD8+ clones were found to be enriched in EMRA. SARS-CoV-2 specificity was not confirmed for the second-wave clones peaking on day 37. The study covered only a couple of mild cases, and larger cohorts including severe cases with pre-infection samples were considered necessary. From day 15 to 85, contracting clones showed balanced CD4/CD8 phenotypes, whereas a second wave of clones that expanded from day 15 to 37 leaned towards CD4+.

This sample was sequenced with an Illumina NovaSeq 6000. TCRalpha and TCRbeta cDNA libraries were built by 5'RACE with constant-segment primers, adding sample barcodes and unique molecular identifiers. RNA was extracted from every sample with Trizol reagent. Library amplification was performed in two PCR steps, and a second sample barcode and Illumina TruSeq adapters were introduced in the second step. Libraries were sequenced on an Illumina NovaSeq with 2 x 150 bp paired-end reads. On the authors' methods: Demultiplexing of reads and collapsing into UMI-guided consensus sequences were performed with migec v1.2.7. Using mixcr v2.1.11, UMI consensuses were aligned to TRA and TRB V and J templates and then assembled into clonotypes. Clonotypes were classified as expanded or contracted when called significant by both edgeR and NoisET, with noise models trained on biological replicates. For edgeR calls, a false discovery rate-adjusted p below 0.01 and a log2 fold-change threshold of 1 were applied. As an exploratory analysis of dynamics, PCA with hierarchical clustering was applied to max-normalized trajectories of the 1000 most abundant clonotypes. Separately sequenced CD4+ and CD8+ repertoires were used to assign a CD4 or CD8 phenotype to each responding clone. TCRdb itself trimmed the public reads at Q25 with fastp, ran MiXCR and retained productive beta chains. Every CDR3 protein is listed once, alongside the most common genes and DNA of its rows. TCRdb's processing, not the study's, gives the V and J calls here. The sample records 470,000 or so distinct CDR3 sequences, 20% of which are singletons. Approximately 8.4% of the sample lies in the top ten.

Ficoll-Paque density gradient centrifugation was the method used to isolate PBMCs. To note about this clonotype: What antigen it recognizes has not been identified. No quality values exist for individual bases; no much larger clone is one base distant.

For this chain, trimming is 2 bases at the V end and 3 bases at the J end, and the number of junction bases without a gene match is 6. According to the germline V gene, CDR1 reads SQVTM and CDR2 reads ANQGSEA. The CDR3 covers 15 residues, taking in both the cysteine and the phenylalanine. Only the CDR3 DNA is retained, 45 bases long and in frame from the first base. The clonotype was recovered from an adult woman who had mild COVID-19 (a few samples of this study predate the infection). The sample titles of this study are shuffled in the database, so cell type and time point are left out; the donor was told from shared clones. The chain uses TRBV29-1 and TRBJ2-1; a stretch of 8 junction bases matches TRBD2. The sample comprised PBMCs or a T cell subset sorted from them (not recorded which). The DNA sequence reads TGCAGCGTTGAACTAGGGCTAGCGGGCTACAATGAGCAGTTCTTC. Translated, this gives CSVELGLAGYNEQFF.